The 11 T cell receptor beta chains below all came from one sample that was sequenced in a study of T cells in Graves' hyperthyroidism and ophthalmopathy (dated by TCRdb to the late 2010s). The library was obtained by multiplex PCR. The instrument given in TCRdb is Illumina HiSeq 2000. The TCR beta CDR3 regions were amplified from the RNA transcripts. The TCR CDR3 was subjected to a first round of RT-PCR using the HTBI primer set and the Qiagen OneStep RT-PCR kit. TCRdb's own reprocessing of the public reads used fastp at Q25 and MiXCR and kept productive beta chains. Rows are combined by CDR3 protein, so each entry shows the most common genes and DNA. Present in this sample are about 420,000 distinct CDR3 sequences, roughly 15% of which were seen just once. The ten largest make up less than 6.5% of the sample. The sequencing sample was made of blood. The receptors shown here come from a woman younger than 35 with Graves' hyperthyroidism.

Points on this clonotype: This may be a read error: a much more frequent sequence differs by one nucleotide. V gene TRBV30 combines with J gene TRBJ2-2, with 8 bases that match TRBD2. CDR3 length equals 17 residues. Germline V lookup: CDR1 GTSNPN, CDR2 SVGIG (reference sequence). CDR3 coding DNA: TGTGCCTGGAAGAAAGCGGGAGCCGTCGTGGTCACCGGGGAGCTGCTTTTT. Translated, it gives CAWKKAGAVVVTGELLF.

This clonotype was seen many times. The V gene is TRBV19, the J gene TRBJ1-1; D might be TRBD1 (6 bases). Per germline, CDR1 LNHDA and CDR2 SQIVND (reference sequence). Deletions cut 5 bases from V and 3 bases from J, with 16 bases between. The CDR3 runs to 15 residues. The CDR3 region has the DNA TGTGCCAGTAGTTCGCAACCGGGACACCACACTGAAGCTTTCTTT. As protein: CASSSQPGHHTEAFF.

This clonotype was detected ten times or more. This rearrangement joins TRBV6-1 to TRBJ2-3; D is tentatively TRBD1 or TRBD2 (5 bases each). With 5 bases removed from V and 4 bases from J, the gap between germline ends came to 16 bases. The CDR3 contains 15 residues. CDR1 is MNHNS, CDR2 SASEGT, per germline. Written as DNA, the CDR3 is TGTGCCAGCAGTCGTCCGGGACGTGGGCCAGATACGCAGTATTTT. Its protein product is CASSRPGRGPDTQYF.

In its sample, this clonotype was seen many times. This chain connects TRBV28 to TRBJ1-1, with D perhaps matching TRBD1 (5 bases). In germline, CDR1 is MDHEN, CDR2 SYDVKM. Trimming took off 5 bases at V and 7 bases at J, with 14 bases between the two ends. This CDR3 contains 13 residues. DNA of the CDR3: TGTGCCAGCAGTCCTAGCGGACAACTTGAAGCTTTCTTT. Protein product: CASSPSGQLEAFF.

This clonotype was seen at least ten times. The chain is built from TRBV4-3 and TRBJ2-3, with TRBD1 matching over 7 bases. V lost 2 bases, J lost 5 bases, and 1 base stayed unmatched. This CDR3 has 13 amino acids. Germline values: CDR1 LGHNA, CDR2 YSLEER. The CDR3 DNA follows: TGCGCCAGCAGCCAATGGACAGGAGATACGCAGTATTTT. This gives the protein CASSQWTGDTQYF.

This clonotype was counted many times. This chain connects TRBV6-1 to TRBJ2-7; no clear D gene. V was pared by 7 bases and J by 0 bases, with 10 bases between. The CDR3 loop spans 13 amino acids. CDR1 and CDR2 (germline): MNHNS, SASEGT. The CDR3 nucleotides read TGTGCCAGCATCACCTCCCCCTCCTACGAGCAGTACTTC. Its protein product is CASITSPSYEQYF.

This clonotype was seen ten or more times. J is TRBJ1-1 and V is TRBV3-1, with a weak D call TRBD1 (6 bases). The CDR3 is 14 residues long. CDR1 is LGHDT and CDR2 is YNNKEL in the germline V gene (reference sequence). The V gene lost 6 bases and the J gene lost 6 bases, with 17 bases spanning the gap. This CDR3 reads CASSPTGVIPEAFF. In nucleotides, the CDR3 is TGTGCCAGCAGTCCGACAGGCGTTATTCCTGAAGCTTTCTTT.

The V call is TRBV15, the J call TRBJ2-5, with D tentatively TRBD1 (6 bases). The germline gives CDR1 LNHNV, CDR2 YYDKDF (reference sequence). Trimming took off 5 bases at V and 2 bases at J, with 12 bases between the two ends. This CDR3 comprises 14 residues. The CDR3 loop reads CATSVRTVQETQYF. DNA of the CDR3: TGTGCCACCAGCGTAAGGACAGTACAAGAGACCCAGTACTTC.

This clonotype was seen repeatedly, ten times or more. V and J are TRBV18 and TRBJ1-2; D unresolved. The CDR3 length is 13 residues. CDR1 and CDR2 from the germline V gene are KGHSH and LQKENI. The V gene lost 3 bases and the J gene lost 8 bases, with 13 bases spanning the gap. The CDR3 DNA is TGTGCCAGCTCACCCACCCCGGGTGACGGCTACACCTTC. Translating gives CASSPTPGDGYTF.

The V gene is TRBV3-1, the J gene TRBJ1-1; 7 bases are a match to TRBD1. CDR3 length: 14 residues. Germline V lookup: CDR1 LGHDT, CDR2 YNNKEL (reference sequence). V shed 7 bases, J shed 1 base, and the junction held 6 bases outside the gene matches. The CDR3 loop is CASTYRQGNTEAFF. CDR3 in DNA: TGTGCCAGCACATACCGACAGGGGAACACTGAAGCTTTCTTT.

This clonotype was detected ten times or more. The chain links TRBV7-3 to TRBJ2-3; D is unclear. V was clipped by 1 base and J by 1 base, with 12 bases between them. The CDR3 runs 16 residues. Germline CDR1 and CDR2: SGHTA and FQGTGA. This CDR3 is CASSLSEGFGTDTQYF. Here the CDR3 DNA reads TGTGCCAGCAGCTTAAGTGAAGGGTTCGGCACAGATACGCAGTATTTT.